The rows below give T cell receptor beta chains drawn from one sample of a study of T cells in Graves' hyperthyroidism and ophthalmopathy. TCRdb used MiXCR to reprocess the multiplex PCR reads, holding one entry per CDR3 protein. This sample has 500,000 to 750,000 distinct CDR3 sequences, with around 45% found just once. Material for sequencing was peripheral blood or thyroid tissue (not recorded which). These receptors were collected from a woman between 18 and 29 years old with Graves' hyperthyroidism. The CDR3 runs from the conserved cysteine through the conserved F or W. A D gene is named only where the DNA matches it firmly. For some rows the clone size is stated as once, few or many, or as a class when expanded; others skip it.

D gene,V gene,J gene,clone size,CDR3 DNA,CDR3 protein
TRBD1,TRBV12-3/TRBV12-4,TRBJ2-2,many,TGTGCCAGCAGGGTTGGGACAGCAAGCACCGGGGAGCTGTTTTTT,CASRVGTASTGELFF
TRBD1,TRBV6-2/TRBV6-3,TRBJ1-4,many,TGTGCCAGCAGGGCGACAGGGAAGGAAAAACTGTTTTTT,CASRATGKEKLFF
NA,TRBV7-9,TRBJ2-7,many,TGTGCCAGCAGCTATGACCTAGTAGACGAGCAGTACTTC,CASSYDLVDEQYF
NA,TRBV19,TRBJ1-4,many,TGTGCCAGTAGTATCGTGACAGAGAATGAAAAACTGTTTTTT,CASSIVTENEKLFF
TRBD1,TRBV5-5,TRBJ2-2,many,TGTGCCAGCAGCCTGGACAGGGCGGACGGGGAGCTGTTTTTT,CASSLDRADGELFF
NA,TRBV7-3,TRBJ2-7,NA,TGTGCCAGCAGCTCAAGGGTTAGCGGTTACGAGCGGTACTTC,CASSSRVSGYERYF
TRBD1,TRBV7-9,TRBJ2-7,many,TGTGCCAGCAGCGCGCTTCCGGGACAGGGGTATTACGAGCAGTACTTC,CASSALPGQGYYEQYF
TRBD2,TRBV12-5,TRBJ2-2,NA,TGTGCTAGTGGTTTGGACTGGGGGGGAAACACCGGGGAGCTGTTTTTT,CASGLDWGGNTGELFF
NA,TRBV5-1,TRBJ1-6,many,TGCGCCAGCAGCTTGGAGGGGGGTACTTGGGGATCACCCCTCCACTTT,CASSLEGGTWGSPLHF
NA,TRBV29-1,TRBJ1-2,NA,TGCAGCGTTGGAGAGGGAGATGGTGGCTACACCTTC,CSVGEGDGGYTF
NA,TRBV10-3,TRBJ2-3,few,TGTGCCATCAGTGAGGTTCTGGATACGCAGTATTTT,CAISEVLDTQYF
TRBD1,TRBV2,TRBJ1-3,NA,TGTGCCAGCGCGACCCAGGGGGCAGGTGGAAACACCATATATTTT,CASATQGAGGNTIYF
NA,TRBV20-1,TRBJ2-5,many,TGCAGTGTTCCTCCTGGCGGTGGGGGGGAGACCCAGTACTTC,CSVPPGGGGETQYF
NA,TRBV13,TRBJ1-1,many,TGTGCCAGCAGCCCCCACTCGACGATTGAAGCTTTCTTT,CASSPHSTIEAFF
NA,TRBV7-4,TRBJ1-3,NA,TGTGCCAGCAGCCCCCCCAACGAGGGGCCTGGAAACACCATATATTTT,CASSPPNEGPGNTIYF
NA,TRBV20-1,TRBJ1-2,many,TGCAGTGCTATCGTCAAGACTAACTATGGCTACACCTTC,CSAIVKTNYGYTF
NA,TRBV2,TRBJ2-7,many,TGTGCCAGCCTGACCTGGAGAGTTGAATCCTACGAGCAGTACTTC,CASLTWRVESYEQYF
NA,TRBV19,TRBJ1-2,NA,TGTGCCAGTAGAGACTTAATTAGGGATGGCTGCACCTTC,CASRDLIRDGCTF
NA,TRBV20-1,TRBJ2-1,NA,TGCAGTGCCAATGACCGAGAGCAGTTCTTC,CSANDREQFF
TRBD2,TRBV11-1,TRBJ2-6,NA,TGTGCCAGCAGCCCTGAAGCGCGGGACTATTATGGGGCCAACGTCCTGACTTTC,CASSPEARDYYGANVLTF
NA,TRBV10-3,TRBJ2-2,NA,TGTGCCATCAGTGAGTCGGGTCGCGGGGAGCTGTTTTTT,CAISESGRGELFF
TRBD2,TRBV7-9,TRBJ2-7,NA,TGTGCCAGCAGCTTAGCGACGGGGGGCTACGAGCAGTACTTC,CASSLATGGYEQYF
TRBD1,TRBV4-1,TRBJ1-5,NA,TGCGCCAGCAGCCAGGGGGGGACAGGTAATCTACGACAGCCCCAGCATTTT,CASSQGGTGNLRQPQHF
NA,TRBV11-3,TRBJ2-7,many,TGTGCCAGCACTTTCGACCAAACCTACGAGCAGTACTTC,CASTFDQTYEQYF
TRBD1,TRBV6-5,TRBJ1-5,NA,TGTGCCAGCAGTTCCGGGACAGGGGCCCAGCCCCAGCATTTT,CASSSGTGAQPQHF
TRBD1,TRBV14,TRBJ1-1,many,TGTGCCAGCAGCTACGGACAGGGTGATTACACTGAAGCTTTCTTT,CASSYGQGDYTEAFF
NA,TRBV10-3,TRBJ2-5,NA,TGTGCCATCAAGGACCTCCCGGTGACCCAGTACTTC,CAIKDLPVTQYF
NA,TRBV7-6,TRBJ1-1,NA,TGTGCCAGCAGTTTGGATGAGATCACTGAAGCTTTCTTT,CASSLDEITEAFF
NA,TRBV7-8,TRBJ1-3,NA,TGTGCCAGCAGCTTAGGGCCACCCTATGGCTACACCATATATTTT,CASSLGPPYGYTIYF
NA,TRBV15,TRBJ2-6,NA,TGTGCCACCAGCAGTGAGCGGAGCTCTGGGGCCAACGTCCTGACTTTC,CATSSERSSGANVLTF
NA,TRBV20-1,TRBJ2-5,NA,TGCAGTGCTAGCGGGGCCTTTTGGGAGTACCAAGAGACCCAGTACTTC,CSASGAFWEYQETQYF
NA,TRBV10-3,TRBJ1-1,NA,TGTGCCATCAGAGGAGACAGGCTGAACACTGAAGCTTTCTTT,CAIRGDRLNTEAFF
NA,TRBV20-1,TRBJ2-3,NA,TGCAGTGGAAGATGGACACGGTCTTTGGATACGCAGTATTTT,CSGRWTRSLDTQYF
NA,TRBV11-2,TRBJ2-7,many,TGTGCCAGCAGTTCTACCCGTATCGGTCTTTACGAGCAGTACTTC,CASSSTRIGLYEQYF
NA,TRBV9,TRBJ2-7,NA,TGTGCCAGCAGCGAGACCGCTAGCGGGACAGGCGGCAACGAGCAGTACTTC,CASSETASGTGGNEQYF
NA,TRBV2,TRBJ2-2,NA,TGTGCCAGCAGCCATCGCGGGTCGTACACCGGGGAGCTGTTTTTT,CASSHRGSYTGELFF
NA,TRBV15,TRBJ2-1,NA,TGTGCCACCAGCATTAGTCTACAATTTGAGCAGTTCTTC,CATSISLQFEQFF
NA,TRBV2,TRBJ1-2,NA,TGTGCCAGCAGACGCCGGGACAAGAGTGAGGATTATGGCTACACCTTC,CASRRRDKSEDYGYTF
NA,TRBV7-6,TRBJ2-3,NA,TGTGCCAGCAGCCCCGTGTGGGGCGTTATGGGCGCAGATACGCAGTATTTT,CASSPVWGVMGADTQYF
NA,TRBV20-1,TRBJ2-5,NA,TGCAGTGCTAGAGAAGGTAGCGGGACCCAGTACTTC,CSAREGSGTQYF
NA,TRBV24-1,TRBJ2-1,many,TGTGCCACCAGTAGCGAGGTCTGGGCAAATGAGCAGTTCTTC,CATSSEVWANEQFF
NA,TRBV2,TRBJ1-5,NA,TGTGCCAGCAGCACAGACTGGGATAGCAATCAGCCCCAGCATTTC,CASSTDWDSNQPQHF
TRBD1,TRBV7-2,TRBJ1-2,NA,TGTGCCAGCAGTTCCGGGACAGGGGTTAGCTATGGCTACACCTTC,CASSSGTGVSYGYTF
TRBD2,TRBV29-1,TRBJ2-3,NA,TGCAGCGTTGAGGGGGGGAGCGCAGATACGCAGTATTTT,CSVEGGSADTQYF
TRBD2,TRBV5-1,TRBJ2-5,few,TGCGCCAGCAGCTGGGGGGGAGGGCCTGAAGAGACCCAGTACTTC,CASSWGGGPEETQYF
TRBD2,TRBV20-1,TRBJ2-7,NA,TGCAGTGCTAGAGGGACTAGCGGTTTCCTCGGTGAGCAGTACTTC,CSARGTSGFLGEQYF
NA,TRBV19,TRBJ2-7,many,TGTGCCAGTAGTCTGCTTTGGGACGGATCCTACGAGCAGTACTTC,CASSLLWDGSYEQYF
NA,TRBV7-7,TRBJ2-2,NA,TGTGCTAGCAGCAACCAACCCGGAGACGACACCGGGGAGCTGTTTTTT,CASSNQPGDDTGELFF
NA,TRBV12-5,TRBJ1-5,many,TGTGCTAGTGGTCAGGGTGACCAGCCCCAGCATTTT,CASGQGDQPQHF
NA,TRBV7-9,TRBJ1-6,NA,TGTGCCAGCAGCTCAGGGACGGCTGATAATTCACCCCTCCACTTT,CASSSGTADNSPLHF
TRBD1,TRBV20-1,TRBJ2-7,NA,TGCAGTGCTGCACCCCGGGACAGGGGCTACGAGCAGTACTTC,CSAAPRDRGYEQYF
NA,TRBV28,TRBJ1-2,many,TGTGCCAGCAGTTTATCGGGGATAGGCTACACCTTC,CASSLSGIGYTF
NA,TRBV7-3,TRBJ2-7,many,TGTGCCAGCAGCTTGATTCCGGGACTCCTCTACGAGCAGTACTTC,CASSLIPGLLYEQYF
TRBD2,TRBV29-1,TRBJ2-5,NA,TGCAGCGTTGAAGAGTTGCTAGCGGGCGCATACGAGACCCAGTACTTC,CSVEELLAGAYETQYF
NA,TRBV11-2,TRBJ1-2,NA,TGTGCCAGCAGCTTGGGCGGGAGGAGAGGGACTCAGTTGGGCTACACCTTC,CASSLGGRRGTQLGYTF
NA,TRBV5-1,TRBJ2-7,few,TGCGCCAGCAGCTTGAGCCAGGGCCTCCACGAGCAGTACTTC,CASSLSQGLHEQYF